What follows is one TCR beta chain and its context. Its matching antigen is unknown. The data originate from a study of shared clonotypes between healthy human individuals. It was approximately 0.2 ug DNA, about 30,000 T cell genomes, that sorted-subset replicate PCRs used. The table came from immunoSEQ multiplex PCR; TCRdb's copy has only in-frame clones and leaves some out. The repertoire has 150,000 to 200,000 clones, over 85% of them found once; the top ten carry 0.067%. Broader study findings: Blood was the only sampled material, and tissue repertoires likely differ. About 5% of naive CD4 clonotypes were shared across four donors. A generally larger estimated richness was seen in naive subsets than in memory subsets.

The CDR3 is made up of 14 amino acids. V lost 2 bases, J lost 1 base, and 8 bases lay in between. Germline assignment: CDR1 MDHEN and CDR2 SYDVKM. The chain uses TRBV28 and TRBJ1-2; D is undetermined. Sequencing used naive CD4+ T cells sorted from blood. The subset was: CD45RA+ positively selected. The sequence was obtained from a woman aged 25 to 45 in good health. Here the CDR3 reads CASSLTQFNYGYTF. The CDR3 region has the DNA TGTGCCAGCAGTTTAACACAGTTTAACTATGGCTACACCTTC.